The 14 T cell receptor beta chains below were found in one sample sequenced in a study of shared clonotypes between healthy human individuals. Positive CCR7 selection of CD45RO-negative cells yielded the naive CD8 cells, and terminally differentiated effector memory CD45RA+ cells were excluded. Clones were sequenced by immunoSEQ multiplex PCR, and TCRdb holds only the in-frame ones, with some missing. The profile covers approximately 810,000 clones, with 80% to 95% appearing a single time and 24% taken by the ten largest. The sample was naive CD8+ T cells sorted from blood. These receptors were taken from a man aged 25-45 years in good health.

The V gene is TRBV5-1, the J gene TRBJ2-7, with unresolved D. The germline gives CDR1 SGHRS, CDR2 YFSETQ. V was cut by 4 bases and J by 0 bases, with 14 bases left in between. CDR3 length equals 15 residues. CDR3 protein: CASSITDLSSYEQYF. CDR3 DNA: TGCGCCAGCAGCATAACCGACCTGAGCTCCTACGAGCAGTACTTC. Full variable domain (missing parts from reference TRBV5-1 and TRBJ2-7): KAGVTQTPRYLIKTRGQQVTLSCSPISGHRSVSWYQQTPGQGLQFLFEYFSETQRNKGNFPGRFSGRQFSNSRSEMNVSTLELGDSALYLCASSITDLSSYEQYFGPGTRLTVT.

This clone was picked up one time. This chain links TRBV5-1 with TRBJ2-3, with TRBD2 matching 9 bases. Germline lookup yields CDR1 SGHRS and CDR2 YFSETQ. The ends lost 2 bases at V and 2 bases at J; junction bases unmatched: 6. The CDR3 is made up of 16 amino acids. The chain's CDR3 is CASSLGLAGTTDTQYF. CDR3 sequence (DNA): TGCGCCAGCAGCTTAGGGCTAGCGGGAACCACAGATACGCAGTATTTT.

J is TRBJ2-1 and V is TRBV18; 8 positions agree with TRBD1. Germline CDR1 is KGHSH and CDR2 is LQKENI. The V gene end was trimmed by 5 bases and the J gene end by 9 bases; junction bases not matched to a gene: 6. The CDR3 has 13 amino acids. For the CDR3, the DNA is TGTGCCAGCTCATCGGGACAGGTTACTGAGCAGTTCTTC. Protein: CASSSGQVTEQFF.

CDR3 amino acids: CASSLVGLEGKTQYF. CDR3 sequence (DNA): TGTGCCAGCAGCTTAGTGGGGCTAGAAGGGAAGACCCAGTACTTC. The V call is TRBV7-9, the J call TRBJ2-5; maybe TRBD1 (5 bases). The ends were cut back, 1 base at V and 6 bases at J, with 15 bases in the middle. CDR1 is SEHNR, CDR2 FQNEAQ, per germline (reference sequence). The CDR3 consists of 15 residues. Full variable domain (missing parts from reference TRBV7-9 and TRBJ2-5): DTGVSQNPRHKITKRGQNVTFRCDPISEHNRLYWYRQTLGQGPEFLTYFQNEAQLEKSRLLSDRFSAERPKGSFSTLEIQRTEQGDSAMYLCASSLVGLEGKTQYFGPGTRLLVL.

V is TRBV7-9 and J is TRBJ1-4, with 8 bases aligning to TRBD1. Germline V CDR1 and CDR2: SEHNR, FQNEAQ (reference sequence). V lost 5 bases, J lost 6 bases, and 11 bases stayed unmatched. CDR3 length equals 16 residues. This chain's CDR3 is CASSQVGQGNYEKLFF. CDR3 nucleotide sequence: TGTGCCAGCAGCCAAGTTGGACAGGGAAATTATGAAAAACTGTTTTTT.

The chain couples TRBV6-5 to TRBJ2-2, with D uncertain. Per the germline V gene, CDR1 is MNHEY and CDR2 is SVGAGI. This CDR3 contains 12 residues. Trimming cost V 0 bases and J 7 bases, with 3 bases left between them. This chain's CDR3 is CASSYSDGELFF. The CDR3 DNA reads TGTGCCAGCAGTTACTCGGACGGGGAGCTGTTTTTT.

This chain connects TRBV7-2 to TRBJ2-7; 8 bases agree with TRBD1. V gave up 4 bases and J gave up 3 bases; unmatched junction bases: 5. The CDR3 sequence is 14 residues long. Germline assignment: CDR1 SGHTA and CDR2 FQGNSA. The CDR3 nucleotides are TGTGCCAGCAGCTCGTTCGGGACAGGCTACGAGCAGTACTTC. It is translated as CASSSFGTGYEQYF.

CDR3 sequence reads: CASSFMFGQNYGYTF. Here the CDR3 DNA reads TGTGCCAGCAGTTTCATGTTCGGGCAGAACTATGGCTACACCTTC. This chain uses TRBV27 with TRBJ1-2; D is undetermined. This CDR3 contains 15 residues. CDR1 and CDR2 (germline): MNHEY, SMNVEV (reference sequence). V was clipped by 3 bases and J by 2 bases, with 13 bases between them.

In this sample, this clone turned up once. The CDR3 protein is CASSDREENTGELFF. The CDR3 DNA sequence: TGTGCCAGCAGTGACCGGGAAGAGAACACCGGGGAGCTGTTTTTT. The chain carries TRBV25-1 and TRBJ2-2, with a tentative D call TRBD2 (5 bases). The CDR3 totals 15 residues. Trimming removed 3 bases from V and 1 base from J, with 9 bases in between. CDR1 MGHDK and CDR2 SYGVNS come from the germline V gene.

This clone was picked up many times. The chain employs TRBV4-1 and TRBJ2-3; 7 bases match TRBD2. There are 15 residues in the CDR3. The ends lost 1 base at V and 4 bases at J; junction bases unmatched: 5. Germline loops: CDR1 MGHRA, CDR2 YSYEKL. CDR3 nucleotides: TGCGCCAGCAGCCAAGTTCCGGGAGGTTCAGATACGCAGTATTTT. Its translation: CASSQVPGGSDTQYF.

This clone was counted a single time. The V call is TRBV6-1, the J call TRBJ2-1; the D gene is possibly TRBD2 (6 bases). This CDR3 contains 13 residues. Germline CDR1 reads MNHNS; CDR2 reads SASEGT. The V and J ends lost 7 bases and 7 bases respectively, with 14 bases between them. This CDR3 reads CASIAGTWNEQFF. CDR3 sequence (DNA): TGTGCCAGCATCGCCGGGACTTGGAATGAGCAGTTCTTC.

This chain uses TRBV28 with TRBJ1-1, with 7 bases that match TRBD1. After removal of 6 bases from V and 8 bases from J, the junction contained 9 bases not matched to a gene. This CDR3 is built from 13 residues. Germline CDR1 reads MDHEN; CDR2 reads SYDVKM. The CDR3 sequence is CASSPRQTGEAFF. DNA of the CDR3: TGTGCCAGCAGCCCCCGACAGACAGGGGAAGCTTTCTTT.

The CDR3 bases are TGTGCCAGTAGTGCGGGACTCGCCTACGAGCAGTACTTC. It specifies CASSAGLAYEQYF. This chain uses TRBV19 with TRBJ2-7; TRBD2 is a possible D gene (6 bases). Germline assignment: CDR1 LNHDA and CDR2 SQIVND (reference sequence). This CDR3 region has 13 residues. The V gene lost 5 bases and the J gene lost 2 bases, with 10 bases spanning the gap.

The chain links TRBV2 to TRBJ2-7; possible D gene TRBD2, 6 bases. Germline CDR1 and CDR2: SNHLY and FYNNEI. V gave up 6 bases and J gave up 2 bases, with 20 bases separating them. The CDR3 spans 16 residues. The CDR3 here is CASSNTPASVTYEQYF. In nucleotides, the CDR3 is TGTGCCAGCAGCAACACTCCGGCTAGCGTTACCTACGAGCAGTACTTC.